One sample yielded the 29 T cell receptor beta chains listed below, sequenced in a study of T cells in Graves' hyperthyroidism and ophthalmopathy. Authors of the study amplified TCR beta CDR3 regions from RNA transcripts. An initial round of RT-PCR targeting the TCR CDR3 relied on the HTBI primer set. TCRdb independently ran MiXCR on the multiplex PCR reads; one entry per CDR3 protein. The sample holds about 130,000 distinct CDR3 sequences, approximately 24% seen once. Source material: blood. These receptors came from a woman aged 45 to 65 with Graves' hyperthyroidism that later progressed to Graves' ophthalmopathy.

The rearrangement links TRBV24-1 to TRBJ2-2, with 9 bases aligning to TRBD2. The V gene's germline CDR1 is KGHDR and CDR2 SFDVKD. The CDR3 length is 13 residues. Germline trimming cut 9 bases from V and 6 bases from J; bases unmatched to any gene: 4. CDR3 residues: CATSLAGAGELFF. The CDR3 DNA reads as TGTGCCACCTCACTAGCGGGCGCCGGGGAGCTGTTTTTT.

This sequence joins TRBV6-2 or TRBV6-3 and TRBJ2-1; no reliable D call. Trimming shortened V by 5 bases and J by 3 bases, and 14 bases separated the two germline ends. CDR3 length: 15 residues. CDR1 is MNHEY and CDR2 is SVGEGT in the germline V gene. Written as DNA, the CDR3 is TGTGCCAGCAGTAAACCCCCGTCGGGCTACAATGAGCAGTTCTTC. Its translation: CASSKPPSGYNEQFF.

This clonotype has only a few counts. The chain recombines TRBV14 with TRBJ2-3; D gene uncertain. Trimming left V 4 bases short and J 6 bases short, with 11 bases between. Looked up from germline, CDR1 is SGHDN and CDR2 is FVKESK. The CDR3 has 13 amino acids. CDR3 DNA: TGTGCCAGCAGCCGGCAGCTTTACGATACGCAGTATTTT. Translating gives CASSRQLYDTQYF. Based on the CDR3 plus reference TRBV14 and TRBJ2-3, the full variable domain is EAGVTQFPSHSVIEKGQTVTLRCDPISGHDNLYWYRRVMGKEIKFLLHFVKESKQDESGMPNNRFLAERTGGTYSTLKVQPAELEDSGVYFCASSRQLYDTQYFGPGTRLTVL.

This clonotype was seen many times. This chain connects TRBV27 to TRBJ1-2; 8 bases align to TRBD1. Trimming at V came to 3 bases and at J to 7 bases, leaving 16 bases not matched to a gene. CDR1 is MNHEY, CDR2 SMNVEV, per germline (reference sequence). The length of the CDR3 is 17 residues. CDR3 sequence: CASSFRSAVAGGGGYTF. CDR3 DNA sequence: TGTGCCAGCAGTTTTCGGAGTGCCGTTGCAGGGGGCGGTGGCTACACCTTC.

This clonotype was recorded at least ten times. V gene TRBV5-1 combines with J gene TRBJ2-7; 9 bases are a match to TRBD1. Germline-derived CDR1 and CDR2 are SGHRS and YFSETQ. This CDR3 is 14 amino acids long. The junction had 5 bases not matched to a gene; V was cut back by 4 bases and J by 3 bases. CDR3 in DNA: TGCGCCAGCAGCAGGACAGGGGTCAGCTACGAGCAGTACTTC. As protein: CASSRTGVSYEQYF.

This clonotype came up many times. V is TRBV7-8 and J is TRBJ2-2; 7 nucleotides align to TRBD2. With V trimmed by 5 bases and J by 6 bases, 6 bases remained unmatched. CDR1 and CDR2 (germline): SGHVS, FQNEAQ. This CDR3 region has 14 residues. CDR3 loop: CASSPLLAAGELFF. The CDR3 bases are TGTGCCAGCAGCCCACTCCTAGCGGCCGGGGAGCTGTTTTTT.

This clonotype was seen at least ten times. The chain carries TRBV28 and TRBJ1-2; 10 bases map to TRBD1. The CDR3 sequence is 17 residues long. The germline CDR1 and CDR2 sequences are MDHEN and SYDVKM. Trimming took 4 bases from V and 4 from J; bases not matched to a gene: 12. The CDR3 DNA is TGTGCCAGCAGTTCCCCGGGACAGGGGATCAACTCCTATGGCTACACCTTC. This sequence encodes CASSSPGQGINSYGYTF.

This clonotype was counted at least ten times. This chain connects TRBV20-1 to TRBJ1-2; perhaps TRBD1 as D (6 bases). CDR1 DFQATT and CDR2 SNEGSKA come from the germline V gene (reference sequence). The CDR3 sequence is 12 residues long. Trimming cost V 5 bases and J 4 bases, with 11 bases left between them. The CDR3 coding sequence is TGCAGTGCTGGACAGACCATCTATGGCTACACCTTC. As protein: CSAGQTIYGYTF.

This clonotype has ten or more counts. The chain carries TRBV20-1 and TRBJ2-1, with D perhaps matching TRBD2 (6 bases). This CDR3 comprises 13 residues. The germline V gene encodes CDR1 DFQATT and CDR2 SNEGSKA (reference sequence). V was shortened by 6 bases and J by 10 bases, with 19 bases between the two germline ends. The CDR3 DNA is TGCAGTGCCCGGGGCGGGGCGGGGCAAGAGCAGTTCTTC. Its protein product is CSARGGAGQEQFF.

This clonotype has at least ten counts. The chain joins TRBV3-1 to TRBJ1-1; D perhaps matches TRBD1 (5 bases). The CDR3 extends over 12 amino acids. V was shortened by 4 bases and J by 11 bases, with 14 bases between the two germline ends. Germline lookup yields CDR1 LGHDT and CDR2 YNNKEL (reference sequence). CDR3 region: CASSLRGAAAFF. The DNA for the CDR3 is TGTGCCAGCAGCCTAAGAGGGGCCGCGGCTTTCTTT.

This clonotype was detected many times. The chain combines TRBV24-1 with TRBJ2-5; 8 bases match TRBD1. In germline, CDR1 is KGHDR, CDR2 SFDVKD. Trimming removed 4 bases from V and 1 base from J; junction bases left unmatched: 7. The CDR3 totals 16 residues. The CDR3 loop reads CATSDPTQGGQETQYF. CDR3 bases: TGTGCCACCAGTGACCCAACACAGGGGGGCCAAGAGACCCAGTACTTC.

This clonotype was counted many times. The chain recombines TRBV3-1 with TRBJ2-5; TRBD1 aligns across 9 bases. Looked up from germline, CDR1 is LGHDT and CDR2 is YNNKEL (reference sequence). This CDR3 spans 15 amino acids. Trimming at V came to 3 bases and at J to 5 bases, leaving 7 bases not matched to a gene. The CDR3 DNA reads as TGTGCCAGCAGCCAGGTTGGACAGGGGAGGGAGACCCAGTACTTC. Translation: CASSQVGQGRETQYF.

This clonotype was counted ten times or more. The chain couples TRBV3-1 to TRBJ1-4, with 8 nucleotides matching TRBD1. V trimming: 3 bases; J trimming: 5 bases; junction bases outside the gene matches: 2. The germline gives CDR1 LGHDT, CDR2 YNNKEL (reference sequence). This CDR3 is built from 14 residues. The CDR3 DNA follows: TGTGCCAGCAGCCAGCGGACAGGGAATGAAAAACTGTTTTTT. Protein product: CASSQRTGNEKLFF.

This clonotype was seen more than once but under ten times. The DNA is omitted, as the CDR3 cannot be located on it reliably, and the CDR3 follows TCRdb's listing. This rearrangement joins TRBV6-1 to TRBJ1-4; the D call TRBD1 from the table was never checked on the DNA. The germline V gene has CDR1 MNHNS and CDR2 SASEGT. The CDR3 length equals 20 residues, ends included. The CDR3 sequence: CASSDRPPGTGGLLMKNCFF.

In its sample, this clonotype was seen many times. The V and J genes are TRBV11-2 and TRBJ2-3; D tentatively reads TRBD1 or TRBD2 (5 bases each). Per germline, CDR1 SGHAT and CDR2 FQNNGV. Trimming took 5 bases from V and 0 from J, leaving 15 bases between them. This CDR3 has 16 amino acids. CDR3 sequence: CASSPGTLSSTDTQYF. Written as DNA, the CDR3 is TGTGCCAGCAGCCCCGGGACCTTGTCTAGCACAGATACGCAGTATTTT. The full variable domain, rest sourced from reference TRBV11-2 and TRBJ2-3, is EAGVAQSPRYKIIEKRQSVAFWCNPISGHATLYWYQQILGQGPKLLIQFQNNGVVDDSQLPKDRFSAERLKGVDSTLKIQPAKLEDSAVYLCASSPGTLSSTDTQYFGPGTRLTVL.

This chain connects TRBV7-8 to TRBJ1-1; tentative D call: TRBD1 (6 bases). V lost 2 bases and J 10 bases, leaving 14 bases between the germline ends. The CDR3 consists of 13 residues. From germline, CDR1 is SGHVS and CDR2 FQNEAQ. CDR3 loop: CASSLPGAVGAFF. CDR3 nucleotide sequence: TGTGCCAGCAGCTTACCAGGGGCAGTCGGAGCTTTCTTT.

V gene TRBV11-2 combines with J gene TRBJ2-3, with 11 bases matching TRBD2. The length of the CDR3 is 16 residues. CDR1 is SGHAT, CDR2 FQNNGV, per germline. The ends lost 1 base at V and 5 bases at J; junction bases unmatched: 5. CDR3 sequence reads: CASSLGVAGGKDTQYF. For the CDR3, the DNA is TGTGCCAGCAGCTTAGGCGTAGCGGGAGGGAAAGATACGCAGTATTTT.

As concerns this clonotype: This sequence may be a read error, since a much larger clone differs from it by one base. The chain uses TRBV5-1 and TRBJ2-1; 9 nucleotides align to TRBD1. The CDR3 covers 17 residues. Germline V lookup: CDR1 SGHRS, CDR2 YFSETQ. CDR3 bases: TGCGCCAGCAGCTTGCCTTCCGGGACAGGGAATAAGGATGAGCAGCTCTTC. It codes for CASSLPSGTGNKDEQLF.

This clonotype was seen more than once but under ten times. The CDR3 coding sequence is TGCAGTGCTAGAGACTCTAGCGTCGGGGAGCTGTTTTTT. This encodes CSARDSSVGELFF. The chain carries TRBV20-1 and TRBJ2-2; the D gene is possibly TRBD2 (6 bases). The germline gives CDR1 DFQATT, CDR2 SNEGSKA (reference sequence). The CDR3 spans 13 residues. Trimming cost V 0 bases and J 7 bases, with 9 bases left between them.

There are many counts of this clonotype. The chain combines TRBV6-1 with TRBJ1-1; D call uncertain. CDR1 is MNHNS, CDR2 SASEGT, per germline. The CDR3 is 14 amino acids. Trimming pared 2 bases from V and 7 bases from J, leaving 14 bases between. The CDR3 bases are TGTGCCAGCAGTGAAATGACCGGGAGAAGTGAAGCTTTCTTT. It translates to CASSEMTGRSEAFF.

This clonotype has only a few counts. The rearrangement uses TRBV6-1 and TRBJ2-7, with a weak D call TRBD1 (6 bases). Looked up from germline, CDR1 is MNHNS and CDR2 is SASEGT. Deletions cut 10 bases from V and 8 bases from J, with 15 bases between. The CDR3 totals 11 residues. The CDR3 DNA follows: TGTGCCACCTCGACAGGCCGGCAGCAGTACTTC. This translates into CATSTGRQQYF.

At least ten counts were recorded for this clonotype. The chain has TRBV20-1 and TRBJ2-5, with D perhaps TRBD2 (6 bases). Germline assignment: CDR1 DFQATT and CDR2 SNEGSKA (reference sequence). The CDR3 loop spans 16 amino acids. Trimming shortened V by 3 bases and J by 5 bases, and 22 bases separated the two germline ends. The chain's CDR3 is CSARASGGLMWETQYF. The CDR3 DNA is TGCAGTGCTAGGGCTTCCGGTGGACTAATGTGGGAGACCCAGTACTTC.

This clonotype was seen a handful of times. The CDR3 DNA follows: TGTGCCAGCAGTTTAGGACAGGGGGCGATTTCAAGCCAGCATTTT. Its protein product is CASSLGQGAISSQHF. The chain joins TRBV2 to TRBJ1-5; TRBD1 agrees at 11 bases. V was clipped by 5 bases and J by 12 bases; unmatched bases: 12. In germline, CDR1 is SNHLY, CDR2 FYNNEI. This CDR3 is 15 amino acids long.

This clonotype was recorded at least ten times. This chain uses TRBV5-1 with TRBJ2-2, with D possibly TRBD2 on 5 matching bases. CDR1 SGHRS and CDR2 YFSETQ come from the germline V gene. The CDR3 sequence is 14 residues long. The V end lost 4 bases, the J end lost 3 bases, and 10 bases lay between the germline ends. The CDR3 sequence: CASSQKRYTGELFF. Written as DNA, the CDR3 is TGCGCCAGCAGCCAAAAGCGGTACACCGGGGAGCTGTTTTTT. The variable domain in full, with the rest retrieved from reference TRBV5-1 and TRBJ2-2, is KAGVTQTPRYLIKTRGQQVTLSCSPISGHRSVSWYQQTPGQGLQFLFEYFSETQRNKGNFPGRFSGRQFSNSRSEMNVSTLELGDSALYLCASSQKRYTGELFFGEGSRLTVL.

This clonotype was seen at least ten times. The chain joins TRBV3-1 to TRBJ2-1; 11 nucleotides align to TRBD2. Germline CDR1 is LGHDT and CDR2 is YNNKEL (reference sequence). V lost 4 bases and J lost 5; bases outside the gene matches: 13. This CDR3 has 18 amino acids. The CDR3 DNA reads as TGTGCCAGCAGCCGCCATCTCACTAGCGGGAGCCGAAACAATGAGCAGTTCTTC. This gives the protein CASSRHLTSGSRNNEQFF.

Written as DNA, the CDR3 is TGTGCCAGTAGTATCGGAGGGCCGCCAGATACGCAGTATTTT. It specifies CASSIGGPPDTQYF. The chain is built from TRBV19 and TRBJ2-3; D is perhaps TRBD2 (6 bases). Germline values: CDR1 LNHDA, CDR2 SQIVND (reference sequence). V lost 3 bases to trimming and J lost 4 bases, with 11 bases between them. The CDR3 is 14 amino acids.

This clonotype was counted ten times or more. J is TRBJ2-7 and V is TRBV5-6; the D is unclear. Germline CDR1 is SGHDT and CDR2 is YYEEEE. This CDR3 is built from 14 residues. V lost 4 bases and J 5 bases, leaving 16 bases between the germline ends. CDR3 DNA sequence: TGTGCCAGCAGCGGGTACAGACACCTTCACGAGCAGTACTTC. This translates into CASSGYRHLHEQYF.

The chain is built from TRBV2 and TRBJ1-3, with a tentative D call TRBD1 (5 bases). Trimming stripped 7 bases from V and 4 bases from J, with 14 bases between. The CDR3 is 14 amino acids. The germline CDR1 and CDR2 sequences are SNHLY and FYNNEI. For the CDR3, the DNA is TGTGCCAGCACCAGCGGCAGGGCCGGAAACACCATATATTTT. It encodes CASTSGRAGNTIYF.

The J gene is TRBJ2-3, the V gene TRBV28; 9 bases are shared with TRBD1. The CDR3 extends over 15 amino acids. With 6 bases clipped from V and 3 bases from J, the junction kept 7 bases outside the gene matches. The germline V gene encodes CDR1 MDHEN and CDR2 SYDVKM. CDR3 nucleotide sequence: TGTGCCAGCAGCCTCTCGGGACAGGGAACAGATACGCAGTATTTT. It translates to CASSLSGQGTDTQYF.